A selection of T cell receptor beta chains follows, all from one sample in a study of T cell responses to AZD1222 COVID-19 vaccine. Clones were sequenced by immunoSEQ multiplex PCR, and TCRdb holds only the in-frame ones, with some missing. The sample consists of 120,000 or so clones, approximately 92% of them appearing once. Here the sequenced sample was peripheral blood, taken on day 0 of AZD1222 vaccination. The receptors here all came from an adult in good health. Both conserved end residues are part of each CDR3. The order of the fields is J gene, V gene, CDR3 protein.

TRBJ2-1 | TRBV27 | CASSLWGPYNEQFF
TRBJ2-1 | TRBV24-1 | CATSEGSGNEQFF
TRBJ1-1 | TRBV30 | CAWSEPGHRNTEAFF
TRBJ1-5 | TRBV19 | CASSIGLPQPQHF
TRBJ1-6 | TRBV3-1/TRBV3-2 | CASSQDRDRDSPLHF
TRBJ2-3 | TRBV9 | CASSVVSDTQYF
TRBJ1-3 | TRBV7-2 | CASEEGAGNTIYF
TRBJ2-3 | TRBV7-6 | CASSSRQGEGTDTQYF
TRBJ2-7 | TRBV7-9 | CASSPRDFWDEQYF
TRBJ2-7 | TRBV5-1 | CASSQGLRDYSHEQYF
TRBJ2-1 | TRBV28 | CASSPITGVRSYNEQFF
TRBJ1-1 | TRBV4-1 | CASSQVLGEAFF
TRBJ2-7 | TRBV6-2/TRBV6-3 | CASSSRTSGDEQYF
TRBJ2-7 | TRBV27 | CASSLMVGARYEQYF
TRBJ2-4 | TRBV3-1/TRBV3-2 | CASSLTGTRSKNIQYF
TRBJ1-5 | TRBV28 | CASSLLDQPQHF
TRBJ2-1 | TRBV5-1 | CASSLGARGLGNEQFF
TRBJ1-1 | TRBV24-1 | CATSDLRRGLMNTEAFF
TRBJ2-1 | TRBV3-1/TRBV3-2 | CASSGGLAGGWNEQFF
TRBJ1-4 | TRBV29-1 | CSVDRGGGEKLFF
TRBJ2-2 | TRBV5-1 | CASSLGRGSNANTGELFF
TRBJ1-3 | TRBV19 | CASSIKALSGNTIYF
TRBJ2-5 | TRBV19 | CASSRTSGRETQYF
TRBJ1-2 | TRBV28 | CASRKLTSNRDYTF
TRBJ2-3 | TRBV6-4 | CASSGSGTTDTQYF
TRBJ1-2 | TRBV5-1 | CASSFGTSGNWRNYGYTF
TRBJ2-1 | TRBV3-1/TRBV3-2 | CASSQAYVAGTGQFF
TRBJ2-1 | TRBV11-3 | CASSPGRSNEQFF
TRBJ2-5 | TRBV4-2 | CASSPRGAEGIQETQYF
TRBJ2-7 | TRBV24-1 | CATSDPRAGALYEQYF
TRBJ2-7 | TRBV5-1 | CASSIVTGAYEQYF
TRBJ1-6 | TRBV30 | CAWSVQGYNSPLHF
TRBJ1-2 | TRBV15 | CATSRFPGTYGYTF
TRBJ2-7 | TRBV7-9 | CASSFRQGYEQYF
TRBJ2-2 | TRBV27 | CASSSKGYTGELFF
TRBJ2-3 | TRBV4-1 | CASSQGVKGRGTQYF
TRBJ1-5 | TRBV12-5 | CASGLQGRNQPQHF
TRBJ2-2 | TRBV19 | CASSIDLAAGGELFF
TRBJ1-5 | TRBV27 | CASSLTGGNQPQHF
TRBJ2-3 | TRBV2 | CASRTGSSTDTQYF
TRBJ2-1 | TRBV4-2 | CASSQVRGKDNEQFF
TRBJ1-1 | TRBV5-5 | CASSLSSMNTEAFF
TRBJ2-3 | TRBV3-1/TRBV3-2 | CASSQGAWRGTDTQYF
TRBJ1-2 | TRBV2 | CASTPIRQESGYTF
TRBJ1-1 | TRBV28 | CASSSHQNTEAFF
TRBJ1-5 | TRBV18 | CARKGQGDSNQPQHF